These T cell receptor beta chains were read from a single sample in a study of cytomegalovirus exposure and HLA in healthy donors. Measured with immunoSEQ multiplex PCR; TCRdb has only the in-frame clones, and not every one. Among hundreds of thousands of clones listed, under 80% were seen once. Sequencing was carried out using PBMCs. The receptors here all came from a female donor in good health and CMV-seronegative. Both conserved end residues are part of each CDR3. Fields, in order: J gene, clone size, D gene, V gene, CDR3 length, CDR3 protein, CDR3 DNA. D genes are given only for firm matches. Rows give clone size only sometimes, using once, few, many, or a class for an expanded clone.

TRBJ2-1	NA	TRBD1	TRBV11-2	13	CASSLGTGFEQFF	TGTGCCAGCAGCTTAGGGACAGGGTTCGAGCAGTTCTTC
TRBJ1-2	NA	TRBD1	TRBV27	12	CASSATGTGYTF	TGTGCCAGCAGTGCGACAGGGACTGGCTACACCTTC
TRBJ1-4	NA	TRBD1	TRBV19	15	CASSIAGTGGEKLFF	TGTGCCAGTAGTATAGCCGGGACAGGAGGTGAAAAACTGTTTTTT
TRBJ2-7	once	TRBD2	TRBV5-4	17	CASSFPRPSGTNYEQYF	TGTGCCAGCAGCTTCCCCCGTCCTAGCGGGACTAACTACGAGCAGTACTTC
TRBJ2-7	NA	NA	TRBV5-4	14	CASSSSAGSYEQYF	TGTGCCAGCAGCTCGAGCGCCGGATCCTACGAGCAGTACTTC
TRBJ1-6	NA	NA	TRBV18	17	CASALTPNSAYNSPLHF	TGTGCCAGCGCATTAACCCCGAACAGTGCCTATAATTCACCCCTCCACTTT
TRBJ2-5	NA	TRBD1	TRBV5-1	16	CASSFNRQGTRETQYF	TGCGCCAGCAGCTTCAACCGACAGGGAACCCGGGAGACCCAGTACTTC
TRBJ1-4	NA	TRBD1	TRBV2	14	CASSSQGPGEKLFF	TGTGCCAGCAGCTCACAGGGGCCCGGAGAAAAACTGTTTTTT
TRBJ1-4	few	TRBD1	TRBV27	14	CASSLQGADEKLFF	TGTGCCAGCAGTTTACAGGGGGCGGATGAAAAACTGTTTTTT
TRBJ2-5	once	TRBD1	TRBV7-8	17	CASSPRSRQGPEETQYF	TGTGCCAGCAGCCCGAGATCCAGACAGGGCCCAGAAGAGACCCAGTACTTC
TRBJ1-4	NA	NA	TRBV7-9	12	CASSSTSEKLFF	TGTGCCAGCAGCTCCACTAGCGAAAAACTGTTTTTT
TRBJ2-1	NA	NA	TRBV21-1	15	CARHSGRASYNEQFF	TGTGCCAGACATAGCGGGAGGGCCTCCTACAATGAGCAGTTCTTC
TRBJ1-4	NA	NA	TRBV10-3	15	CAISDPGTTNEKLFF	TGTGCCATCAGTGACCCCGGGACAACTAATGAAAAACTGTTTTTT
TRBJ2-7	NA	TRBD2	TRBV28	17	CASSSLPSRLAGNEQYF	TGTGCCAGCAGTTCCCTACCGTCAAGACTAGCGGGAAACGAGCAGTACTTC
TRBJ2-7	once	NA	TRBV10-2	13	CASSEPGNYEQYF	TGCGCCAGCAGTGAACCGGGGAACTACGAGCAGTACTTC
TRBJ2-7	NA	NA	TRBV5-1	14	CASSLRAATYEQYF	TGCGCCAGCAGCCTGCGGGCTGCAACCTACGAGCAGTACTTC
TRBJ1-2	once	TRBD1	TRBV4-2	17	CASSHPSGQGALGGYTF	TGTGCCAGCAGCCACCCCTCAGGGCAGGGGGCCCTAGGGGGCTACACCTTC
TRBJ1-5	NA	TRBD1	TRBV19	16	CASREKGDRGNQPQHF	TGTGCCAGTAGGGAGAAGGGGGACAGGGGGAACCAGCCCCAGCATTTT
TRBJ1-1	NA	TRBD1	TRBV19	15	CASDQPGTGKAWAFF	TGTGCCAGTGACCAGCCCGGGACAGGGAAGGCTTGGGCTTTCTTT
TRBJ2-1	NA	NA	TRBV7-9	16	CASSSQGGLSYNEQFF	TGTGCCAGCAGCTCCCAAGGCGGGCTTTCCTACAATGAGCAGTTCTTC
TRBJ2-7	NA	TRBD1	TRBV2	13	CASSTGTGHEQYF	TGTGCCAGCAGTACCGGGACAGGGCACGAGCAGTACTTC
TRBJ2-3	NA	NA	TRBV6-5	13	CASSLGGTDTQYF	TGTGCCAGCAGTTTAGGAGGCACAGATACGCAGTATTTT
TRBJ2-3	NA	NA	TRBV7-7	14	CASSLDRGTDTQYF	TGTGCCAGCAGCTTAGATCGCGGGACAGATACGCAGTATTTT
TRBJ2-3	NA	NA	TRBV11-2	16	CASSVGGPRGTDTQYF	TGTGCCAGCAGCGTAGGAGGGCCCCGGGGCACAGATACGCAGTATTTT
TRBJ2-3	NA	NA	TRBV6-1	14	CASSGRGSTDTQYF	TGTGCCAGCAGTGGACGAGGTAGCACAGATACGCAGTATTTT
TRBJ2-3	NA	NA	TRBV5-1	17	CASSLGAGTRRTDTQYF	TGCGCCAGCTCTTTGGGAGCAGGGACACGACGCACAGATACGCAGTATTTT
TRBJ1-1	once	NA	TRBV27	15	CASSLGTGTNTEAFF	TGTGCCAGCAGTTTAGGAACAGGTACTAACACTGAAGCTTTCTTT
TRBJ1-3	NA	NA	TRBV19	16	CASSNRQTGSGNTIYF	TGTGCCAGTAGTAATCGACAGACAGGTTCTGGAAACACCATATATTTT
TRBJ1-1	NA	TRBD1	TRBV15	13	CATADRANTEAFF	TGTGCCACCGCTGACAGGGCGAACACTGAAGCTTTCTTT
TRBJ2-7	NA	NA	TRBV5-1	13	CASSLDYSYEQYF	TGCGCCAGCAGCTTGGACTACTCCTACGAGCAGTACTTC